These 7 T cell receptor beta chains were sequenced from one sample in a study of cytomegalovirus exposure and HLA in healthy donors. This PCR relied on a set of 60 Vbeta primers and 13 Jbeta primers. Clones were sequenced by immunoSEQ multiplex PCR, and TCRdb holds only the in-frame ones, with some missing. The data hold approximately 190,000 clones, with roughly 13% observed a single time. The sequencing input was PBMCs. These TCRs come from a man in his forties or fifties in good health and CMV-seropositive.

The chain has TRBV7-6 and TRBJ2-1; 11 nucleotides match TRBD2. The CDR3 covers 14 residues. Trimming cost V 1 base and J 9 bases; bases outside gene matches: 2. Germline values: CDR1 SGHVS, CDR2 FNYEAQ. The CDR3 loop is CASSLVLAGVEQFF. CDR3 sequence (DNA): TGTGCCAGCAGCTTAGTACTAGCGGGGGTTGAGCAGTTCTTC.

CDR3 in amino acids: CASSEGRDTQYF. In DNA, the CDR3 is TGTGCCAGCAGTGAAGGTAGAGATACGCAGTATTTT. This chain joins TRBV2 and TRBJ2-3; D is unresolved. Trimming stripped 1 base from V and 5 bases from J, with 4 bases between. Germline V gene lookup returns CDR1 SNHLY and CDR2 FYNNEI. This CDR3 is built from 12 residues.

The rearrangement links TRBV19 to TRBJ1-1; tentative D call: TRBD1 (5 bases). There are 12 residues in the CDR3. The germline V gene has CDR1 LNHDA and CDR2 SQIVND (reference sequence). Trimming stripped 3 bases from V and 7 bases from J, with 9 bases between. The chain's CDR3 is CASSIRAREAFF. The CDR3, as DNA: TGTGCCAGTAGTATCAGGGCTCGTGAAGCTTTCTTT.

This clone was counted between two and nine times. The rearrangement uses TRBV10-3 and TRBJ1-1; the D is unclear. CDR3 length: 14 amino acids. Germline CDR1 reads ENHRY; CDR2 reads SYGVKD. V lost 6 bases, J lost 2 bases, and 13 bases lay in between. The CDR3 coding sequence is TGTGCCATCAGACCCGAGGGCGCCAACACTGAAGCTTTCTTT. Amino acid sequence: CAIRPEGANTEAFF.

The chain recombines TRBV29-1 with TRBJ2-1, with D possibly matching TRBD1 (6 bases). Germline CDR1 SQVTM, CDR2 ANQGSEA. V was trimmed by 4 bases and J by 7 bases, leaving 11 bases between them. CDR3 length: 12 amino acids. The CDR3, as DNA: TGCAGCGTTGCCCCTCAGGGGAATGAGCAGTTCTTC. Its protein product is CSVAPQGNEQFF.

The V gene is TRBV21-1, the J gene TRBJ2-7; the listed D gene, TRBD1, was not tested against the DNA. TRBV21-1 is annotated as a pseudogene. There are 15 residues in the CDR3. DNA of the CDR3: TGTGCCAGCGACGTAGACTGGACAGGGGCCTACGAGCAGTACGTC. This sequence encodes CASDVDWTGAYEQYV.

This clone has just a few counts. This chain uses TRBV4-2 with TRBJ1-4, with TRBD1 matching 7 bases. The CDR3 is 18 amino acids. V shed 4 bases, J shed 0 bases, and the junction held 11 bases outside the gene matches. Germline V gives CDR1 LGHNA, CDR2 YNFKEQ. This CDR3 reads CASSREMGQIATNEKLFF. CDR3 nucleotide sequence: TGTGCCAGCAGCCGAGAGATGGGACAGATAGCAACTAATGAAAAACTGTTTTTT.